This T cell receptor (beta chain) is from a study of blood T cell repertoires in COVID-19 (dated by TCRdb to 2018 to 2020). Context from the whole study: Samples from collaborators originated in the United States, Italy and Spain and spanned both the acute and convalescent phases of COVID-19. The material from the prospective study consisted of cDNA or gDNA derived from T cells, B-cell-depleted T cells, or PBMCs. A freely available public database, intended as a resource for researchers studying the immune response to SARS-CoV-2, is where the repertoires were released. Samples were obtained from the ongoing ImmuneRACE study (first 160 participants) and from over 1,000 subjects provided by 6 global collaborators. The sample metadata nearly always contained a de-identified subject ID, COVID-19 status, age in years and sex. The dataset comprised deeply sampled blood TCRbeta repertoires from subjects exposed to, actively infected with, or recovered from COVID-19. Where HLA class I and class II types were available, the types were taken from metadata supplied by the sample provider, not from assay-based typing. Here is what the overall study found, with its caveats: How much clinical and demographic metadata was included differed by source and by participant, and the metadata was provided uncurated.

The immunoSEQ Assay, a bias-controlled multiplex PCR, was used to amplify TCRbeta CDR3 regions from genomic DNA. As for the original processing: The number of nucleated cells in each sample was estimated from the amplification of reference gene primers within the assay. To quantify the absolute abundance of each unique TCRbeta CDR3 rearrangement, sequence reads were collapsed and filtered. For each sample, productive Simpson clonality was calculated by taking the square root of Simpson's diversity index across productive rearrangements. TCRdb's version of the immuneACCESS table is confined to in-frame rearrangements and falls short of the full clone set. An unresolved V gene accounts for under half of the shortfall where checked; the remainder is of unknown origin. V, J and clone size derive from that table, while D and trimming were established from the DNA sequence. Here the sample has tens of thousands of clones; over 65% occur a single time. 13% to 15% of the sample goes to the ten largest clones.

This clone was seen once. The clone's antigen remains unknown. Qualities for individual bases were not recorded, and no much larger clone is one base off. The collaborating institutions used their own protocols to collect whole blood in K2EDTA tubes. For TCRbeta analysis, collaborators shipped samples in one of three forms: frozen whole blood, isolated PBMCs, or DNA extracted from either of those sample types. The CDR1 and CDR2 encoded by the germline V gene (reference sequence) are LNHDA and SQIVND. The CDR3 goes from the cysteine to the phenylalanine over 13 residues. Solely the CDR3 DNA is kept, with 39 bases framed from the first base. V gives up 5 bases and J gives up 10 bases, and the segment between their germline ends measures 12 bases.

The V gene is TRBV19 and the J gene is TRBJ1-6; TRBD1 is possibly the D segment (6 matching bases). Sequences were obtained from peripheral blood. The clonotype was recovered from a man aged 45 to 65 with active or convalescent COVID-19. The DNA sequence is given as TGTGCCAGTAGTTCCCAGGGGCAATCACCCCTCCACTTT. It encodes CASSSQGQSPLHF.